The rows below give T cell receptor beta chains drawn from one sample of a study of blood T cell repertoires in COVID-19. The protocol was immunoSEQ multiplex PCR, while the TCRdb copy is restricted to in-frame clones and leaves out a portion. The table has approximately 180,000 clones, about 85% seen once. Specimen: peripheral blood. The receptors were gathered from a man in his 60s with active or convalescent COVID-19. The CDR3 runs from the conserved cysteine through the conserved F or W. Fields, in order: clone size, V gene, CDR3 protein. Part of the rows lack a size; the others show once, few, many or a class for expanded clones.

abundance: NA
v_gene: TRBV6-6
CDR3aa: CASRPQGTNTEAFF

abundance: NA
v_gene: TRBV5-6
CDR3aa: CASSLEGGGYGYTF

abundance: NA
v_gene: TRBV18
CDR3aa: CASSSRQGEDGYTF

abundance: NA
v_gene: TRBV10-2
CDR3aa: CASSGGLAGGPRYNEQFF

abundance: NA
v_gene: TRBV3-1/TRBV3-2
CDR3aa: CASSQEASLSYEQYF

abundance: few
v_gene: TRBV5-1
CDR3aa: CASSIDRVGYTF

abundance: NA
v_gene: TRBV19
CDR3aa: CASSTGQGATVWNQPQHF

abundance: NA
v_gene: TRBV5-5
CDR3aa: CASKRHGNQETQYF

abundance: NA
v_gene: TRBV7-8
CDR3aa: CASSFPRTGRKTYEQYF

abundance: NA
v_gene: TRBV6-4
CDR3aa: CAILPPEAFF

abundance: NA
v_gene: TRBV3-1/TRBV3-2
CDR3aa: CASSRTSGGEDTQYF

abundance: NA
v_gene: TRBV7-6
CDR3aa: CASSRRLAGGYNPRNTGELFF

abundance: NA
v_gene: TRBV4-1
CDR3aa: CASGTGGQPQHF

abundance: NA
v_gene: TRBV25-1
CDR3aa: CASSREWGYTF

abundance: NA
v_gene: TRBV14
CDR3aa: CASSRTGRNTEAFF

abundance: NA
v_gene: TRBV3-1/TRBV3-2
CDR3aa: CASSLGGANVLTF

abundance: NA
v_gene: TRBV9
CDR3aa: CASSVATGREGGYTF

abundance: NA
v_gene: TRBV2
CDR3aa: CASSGTGNQPQHF

abundance: NA
v_gene: TRBV2
CDR3aa: CASSEEGRQGSPLHF

abundance: NA
v_gene: TRBV25-1
CDR3aa: CASSDTGRASPLHF

abundance: NA
v_gene: TRBV7-9
CDR3aa: CASSLAGQYGYTF

abundance: NA
v_gene: TRBV20-1
CDR3aa: CSASPNRRDSYGYTF

abundance: NA
v_gene: TRBV23-1
CDR3aa: CASSQSFEVGPYQETQYF

abundance: once
v_gene: TRBV11-2
CDR3aa: CASSRWTSGTDTQYF

abundance: NA
v_gene: TRBV3-1/TRBV3-2
CDR3aa: CASSQTGGNEKLFF

abundance: NA
v_gene: TRBV2
CDR3aa: CASRERAGATDTQYF

abundance: NA
v_gene: TRBV5-1
CDR3aa: CASSLAGTRNTEAFF